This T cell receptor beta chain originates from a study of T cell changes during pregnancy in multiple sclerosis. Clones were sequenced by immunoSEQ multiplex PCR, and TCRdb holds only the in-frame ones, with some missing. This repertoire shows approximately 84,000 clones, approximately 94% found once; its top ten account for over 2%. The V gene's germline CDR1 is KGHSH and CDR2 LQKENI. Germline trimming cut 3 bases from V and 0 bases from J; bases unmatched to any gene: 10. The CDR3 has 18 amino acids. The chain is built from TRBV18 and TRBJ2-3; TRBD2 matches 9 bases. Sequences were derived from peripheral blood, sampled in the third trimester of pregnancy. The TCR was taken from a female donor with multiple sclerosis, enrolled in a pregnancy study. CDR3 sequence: CASSPYLQAGGSTDTQYF. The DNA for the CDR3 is TGTGCCAGCTCACCCTACCTTCAAGCGGGGGGCAGCACAGATACGCAGTATTTT.